This TCR beta chain was documented in a study of CD8 T cells in ankylosing spondylitis. Whole-study results and caveats: Characteristic of ankylosing spondylitis blood, it appeared, was a TCR beta motif comprising about eight highly homologous variants. Earlier reports found some motif variants in synovial fluid and blood in reactive arthritis.

This clonotype appeared a few times. Its antigen is not identified. Germline assignment: CDR1 GTSNPN and CDR2 SVGIG (reference sequence). V was pared by 1 base and J by 6 bases, with 5 bases of the junction left unmatched. There are 14 residues in the CDR3. In making TCR beta libraries, quantitative 5'-RACE with molecular barcodes was used. Using its own MiXCR run on the 5' RACE reads, TCRdb lists one record per CDR3 protein. The sample has 380,000 or so distinct CDR3 sequences, 20% seen once. The clonotype originates from a male donor with ankylosing spondylitis or in good health (not recorded which). The sample comprised blood, either unsorted or a sorted T cell fraction (not recorded which). The chain carries TRBV30 and TRBJ2-2; 7 bases map to TRBD1. CDR3 residues: CAWSGGQTPGELFF. The CDR3 DNA is TGTGCCTGGAGTGGGGGACAGACCCCCGGGGAGCTGTTTTTT.